This T cell receptor (beta chain) was sequenced for a study of T cells in Graves' hyperthyroidism and ophthalmopathy. Study-level background: Pretreatment peripheral blood was obtained at initial diagnosis.

CDR3 length: 14 amino acids. The germline V gene encodes CDR1 SGDLS and CDR2 YYNGEE. V was clipped by 0 bases and J by 0 bases, with 6 bases between them. Hyperthyroidism had been newly diagnosed in patients aged 18 to 65, and its duration was under 2 months. Patients having uncontrolled infection, another autoimmune disease, pregnancy or lactation were not included. Thyroid ultrasound, orbital computed tomography, clinical symptoms, and serum thyroxine and TRAb underpinned diagnoses. Amplification of TCR beta CDR3 regions was performed using RNA transcripts as template. Researchers ran a first-round RT-PCR on the TCR CDR3 using the HTBI primer set. From the multiplex PCR reads, TCRdb called clonotypes with MiXCR, one entry per CDR3 protein. The table lists hundreds of thousands of distinct CDR3 sequences, 35% to 45% of them singletons.

The rearrangement uses TRBV9 and TRBJ2-5; D is unresolved. Sequences were obtained from blood. This receptor was identified in a man between 18 and 29 years old with Graves' hyperthyroidism. The CDR3 loop reads CASSVVGNQETQYF. The CDR3, as DNA: TGTGCCAGCAGCGTAGTCGGAAACCAAGAGACCCAGTACTTC.